The source of this TCR beta chain is a study of blood T cell repertoires in COVID-19. Study at large: Donors in the United States, Italy and Spain gave samples during acute or convalescent COVID-19.

This CDR3 is built from 13 residues. Germline CDR1 reads MNHEY; CDR2 reads SVGAGI. V shed 7 bases and J shed 0 bases, with 4 bases lying between them. The authors' processing: From reference gene primer amplification, estimates of nucleated cell counts were derived. The protocol was immunoSEQ multiplex PCR, while the TCRdb copy is restricted to in-frame clones and leaves out a portion. V, J and clone size reflect that table, while D and trimming were determined from the DNA. The table lists about 250,000 clones, approximately 85% of them singletons, with approximately 9% in the top ten. This receptor was taken from a woman in her 50s with acute COVID-19. The material sequenced was PBMCs or T cells enriched from blood (not recorded which). The V gene is TRBV6-5, the J gene TRBJ2-6; no clear D gene. The CDR3 DNA reads as TGTGCCAGCAAGAGCTCTGGGGCCAACGTCCTGACTTTC. As protein: CASKSSGANVLTF.